Shown below are 14 T cell receptor beta chains from a single sample sequenced in a study of response to subunit inactivated influenza vaccine. TCRdb reprocessed the RT-PCR reads via MiXCR and lists one record per CDR3 protein. Found here are 500,000 to 600,000 distinct CDR3 sequences, 10% to 15% of them singletons; the top ten hold around 13%. The source was PBMCs from blood, collected about 6 weeks after vaccination. Every receptor here comes from a man in his forties or fifties who received an inactivated influenza vaccine.

J is TRBJ1-2 and V is TRBV24-1; TRBD1 aligns across 8 bases. The germline CDR1 and CDR2 sequences are KGHDR and SFDVKD. V gave up 4 bases and J gave up 8 bases; unmatched junction bases: 11. The CDR3 has 15 amino acids. CDR3 nucleotides: TGTGCCACCAGTGACCCGGACAGGGACGGTGGAGGCTACACCTTC. Amino acid sequence: CATSDPDRDGGGYTF.

J is TRBJ2-5 and V is TRBV10-3; TRBD2 matches 8 bases. V shed 10 bases and J 1 base; nucleotides not matched to a gene: 5. In germline, CDR1 is ENHRY, CDR2 SYGVKD. The CDR3 has 13 residues. The CDR3 sequence is CANSGGSQETQYF. The CDR3 region has the DNA TGTGCCAACAGCGGGGGTAGCCAAGAGACCCAGTACTTC.

This clonotype was seen more than once but under ten times. The rearrangement joins TRBV25-1 to TRBJ2-7; D is unresolved. The V end was cut by 3 bases, the J end by 2 bases, with 8 bases between. Per germline, CDR1 MGHDK and CDR2 SYGVNS. This CDR3 comprises 13 residues. CDR3 coding DNA: TGTGCCAGCAGTGACCAAGTCACCTACGAGCAGTACTTC. Protein sequence: CASSDQVTYEQYF.

This clonotype showed up many times. The chain has TRBV12-3 or TRBV12-4 and TRBJ1-2, with 7 bases aligning to TRBD1. The V segment lost 8 bases and the J segment 1 base; nucleotides outside the gene matches: 10. The CDR3 sequence is 15 residues long. Here the CDR3 reads CASAQGGGVNYGYTF. The CDR3 bases are TGTGCCAGCGCTCAGGGGGGCGGGGTTAACTATGGCTACACCTTC.

This rearrangement joins TRBV7-8 to TRBJ2-5; D remains unclear. Germline CDR1 reads SGHVS; CDR2 reads FQNEAQ. This CDR3 comprises 12 residues. The ends were cut back, 5 bases at V and 8 bases at J, with 12 bases in the middle. The CDR3 bases are TGTGCCAGCAGCGCTAGTCTCGATACCCAGTACTTC. It yields the protein CASSASLDTQYF.

This clonotype occurred many times. CDR3 coding DNA: TGTGCCAGCAGGTTGGACGCCAGAAAACAAGAGACCCAGTACTTC. This codes for CASRLDARKQETQYF. V and J are TRBV6-1 and TRBJ2-5; D not resolved. Germline V gene sequence: CDR1 MNHNS, CDR2 SASEGT. The V end lost 6 bases, the J end lost 2 bases, and 16 bases lay between the germline ends. CDR3 length equals 15 residues.

This clonotype was counted between two and nine times. The gene calls are TRBV6-6 and TRBJ2-1; D unresolved. The CDR3 sequence is 13 residues long. Trimming removed 2 bases from V and 3 bases from J, with 5 bases in between. The germline gives CDR1 MNHNY, CDR2 SVGAGI (reference sequence). CDR3 nucleotide sequence: TGTGCCAGCAGTTACGTCTACTACAATGAGCAGTTCTTC. Its translation: CASSYVYYNEQFF.

Only a few counts were recorded for this clonotype. The V gene is TRBV5-1, the J gene TRBJ2-7, with 9 nucleotides matching TRBD1. Trimming removed 1 base from V and 3 bases from J; junction bases left unmatched: 2. The CDR3 length is 14 residues. Germline CDR1 SGHRS, CDR2 YFSETQ. CDR3 DNA sequence: TGCGCCAGCAGCTTGACAGGGGGCGGCTACGAGCAGTACTTC. Protein sequence: CASSLTGGGYEQYF.

This clonotype was detected ten times or more. The rearrangement joins TRBV10-3 to TRBJ1-1, with 7 positions matching TRBD1. Germline assignment: CDR1 ENHRY and CDR2 SYGVKD. Trimming cost V 6 bases and J 2 bases; bases outside gene matches: 9. CDR3 length equals 15 residues. The CDR3 loop is CAIRGVGQANTEAFF. The CDR3, as DNA: TGTGCCATCAGAGGGGTTGGACAGGCAAACACTGAAGCTTTCTTT.

The chain employs TRBV4-2 and TRBJ2-7, with D perhaps matching TRBD2 (6 bases). CDR3 length equals 15 residues. The V gene lost 1 base and the J gene lost 1 base, with 11 bases spanning the gap. Germline assignment: CDR1 LGHNA and CDR2 YNFKEQ. This CDR3 is CASSQGPGGSYEQYF. The DNA of the CDR3 is TGTGCCAGCAGCCAAGGCCCCGGGGGTTCCTACGAGCAGTACTTC.

The V and J genes are TRBV10-3 and TRBJ2-7; D uncertain. Trimming left V 7 bases short and J 7 bases short, with 17 bases between. Looked up from germline, CDR1 is ENHRY and CDR2 is SYGVKD. The CDR3 has 13 amino acids. This CDR3 reads CAITPEVLREQYF. The CDR3 nucleotides are TGTGCCATCACTCCAGAGGTTCTACGAGAGCAGTACTTC.

This chain uses TRBV4-1 with TRBJ1-6, with D uncertain. This CDR3 has 15 amino acids. Germline V lookup: CDR1 MGHRA, CDR2 YSYEKL. Trimming removed 4 bases from V and 8 bases from J, with 15 bases in between. CDR3 in DNA: TGCGCCAGCAGCCCGACCGGAACGTCGGATTCACCCCTCCACTTT. Amino acids: CASSPTGTSDSPLHF.

The chain combines TRBV29-1 with TRBJ1-2; D possibly corresponds to TRBD1 (5 bases). The V gene lost 5 bases and the J gene lost 6 bases, with 16 bases spanning the gap. This CDR3 region has 13 residues. CDR1 and CDR2 (germline): SQVTM, ANQGSEA. The CDR3 here is CSVNTPGPHGYTF. The CDR3 DNA is TGCAGCGTTAACACGCCGGGACCCCATGGCTACACCTTC.

This clonotype was detected a few times. The chain links TRBV7-9 to TRBJ2-3; 8 bases fit TRBD2. J lost 0 bases, V lost 5 bases, and 7 bases had no gene match. Germline CDR1 is SEHNR and CDR2 is FQNEAQ (reference sequence). This CDR3 is built from 16 residues. The CDR3 spells CASSRTSGSSTDTQYF. CDR3 sequence (DNA): TGTGCCAGCAGCCGAACTAGCGGTTCTAGCACAGATACGCAGTATTTT.